These T cell receptor beta chains were read from a single sample in a study of blood T cell repertoires in COVID-19. Sequencing used immunoSEQ multiplex PCR; TCRdb keeps in-frame clones, though not all of them. The table records about 130,000 clones, about 80% of them present only once. Sequencing used PBMCs or T cells enriched from blood (not recorded which). These receptors were obtained from a man aged 45-60 years who had recovered from COVID-19. CDR3s include the opening cysteine and the closing phenylalanine or tryptophan. Fields, in order: CDR3 length, V gene, J gene, CDR3 protein.

CDR3 length: 13
V gene: TRBV7-9
J gene: TRBJ1-2
CDR3 protein: CASSWDRPHGYTF

CDR3 length: 14
V gene: TRBV7-3
J gene: TRBJ1-6
CDR3 protein: CASSPGLSNSPLHF

CDR3 length: 13
V gene: TRBV12-3/TRBV12-4
J gene: TRBJ2-2
CDR3 protein: CASSSTGTGELFF

CDR3 length: 15
V gene: TRBV6-2/TRBV6-3
J gene: TRBJ2-7
CDR3 protein: CASSYREGYLNEQYF

CDR3 length: 14
V gene: TRBV15
J gene: TRBJ1-1
CDR3 protein: CATSRDLGQSEAFF

CDR3 length: 15
V gene: TRBV7-9
J gene: TRBJ1-2
CDR3 protein: CASSLTTGSDYGYTF

CDR3 length: 19
V gene: TRBV6-2/TRBV6-3
J gene: TRBJ2-1
CDR3 protein: CASSYPGTSGQSSYNEQFF

CDR3 length: 15
V gene: TRBV28
J gene: TRBJ2-1
CDR3 protein: CASSFSSGFHNEQFF

CDR3 length: 14
V gene: TRBV6-2/TRBV6-3
J gene: TRBJ2-1
CDR3 protein: CASSTSGDYNEQFF

CDR3 length: 19
V gene: TRBV6-6
J gene: TRBJ2-1
CDR3 protein: CASSRTSGGTPSSYNEQFF

CDR3 length: 16
V gene: TRBV5-6
J gene: TRBJ2-5
CDR3 protein: CASSLRLAGAQETQYF

CDR3 length: 15
V gene: TRBV5-8
J gene: TRBJ1-2
CDR3 protein: CASSFDRGRNYGYTF

CDR3 length: 16
V gene: TRBV7-2
J gene: TRBJ2-4
CDR3 protein: CASSQTISGGRDIQYF

CDR3 length: 15
V gene: TRBV7-9
J gene: TRBJ1-6
CDR3 protein: CASSLLTGGYSPLHF

CDR3 length: 14
V gene: TRBV30
J gene: TRBJ1-1
CDR3 protein: CAWSDPNSLPEAFF

CDR3 length: 12
V gene: TRBV7-9
J gene: TRBJ1-1
CDR3 protein: CASSLSSSEAFF

CDR3 length: 14
V gene: TRBV7-2
J gene: TRBJ2-3
CDR3 protein: CASSPNTFTDTQYF